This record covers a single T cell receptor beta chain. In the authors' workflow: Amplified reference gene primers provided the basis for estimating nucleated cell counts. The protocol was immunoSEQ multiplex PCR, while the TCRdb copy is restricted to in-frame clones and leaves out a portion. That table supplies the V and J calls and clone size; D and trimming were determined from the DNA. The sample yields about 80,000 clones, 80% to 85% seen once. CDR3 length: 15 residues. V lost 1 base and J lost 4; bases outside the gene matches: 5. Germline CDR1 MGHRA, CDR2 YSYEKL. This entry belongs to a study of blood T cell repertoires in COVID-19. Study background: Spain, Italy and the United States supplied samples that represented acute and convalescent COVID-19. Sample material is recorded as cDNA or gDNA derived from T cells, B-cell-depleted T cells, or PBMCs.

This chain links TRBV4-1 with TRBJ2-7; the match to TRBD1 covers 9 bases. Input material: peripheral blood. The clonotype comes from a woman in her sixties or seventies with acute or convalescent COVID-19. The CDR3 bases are TGCGCCAGCAGCCAAGTTACAGGGGGCGCTTACGAGCAGTACTTC. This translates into CASSQVTGGAYEQYF.